The rows below give T cell receptor beta chains drawn from one sample of a study of cytomegalovirus exposure and HLA in healthy donors. TCRdb keeps only in-frame clones here, not all; method: immunoSEQ multiplex PCR. The table has 150,000 or so clones, roughly 72% seen once. The sample consisted of PBMCs. These receptor sequences come from a young man in good health and CMV-seronegative. Each CDR3 is given with its conserved first and last residue. The D gene is left open where the match is weak. A clone size is listed for some rows: how often the clone was seen (once, few, many), or a class if it is expanded.

J gene	V gene	clone size	D gene	CDR3 protein	CDR3 DNA
TRBJ1-5	TRBV6-6	few	TRBD1	CASSYPDRGQPQHF	TGTGCCAGCAGTTACCCCGACAGGGGACAGCCCCAGCATTTT
TRBJ2-5	TRBV11-2	-	-	CASSAGGGGETQYF	TGTGCCAGCAGCGCCGGGGGAGGGGGAGAGACCCAGTACTTC
TRBJ2-5	TRBV4-3	-	-	CASSQDWVGVWQTQYF	TGCGCCAGCAGCCAAGATTGGGTAGGGGTTTGGCAGACCCAGTACTTC
TRBJ1-2	TRBV27	-	-	CASSSGRGGYTF	TGTGCCAGCAGTTCAGGGCGTGGAGGCTACACCTTC
TRBJ1-6	TRBV30	once	-	CAWSVRGSNSPLNF	TGTGCCTGGAGTGTAAGGGGAAGTAATTCACCCCTCAACTTT
TRBJ2-2	TRBV2	-	-	CASSGTDANTGELFF	TGTGCCAGCAGTGGGACAGACGCGAACACCGGGGAGCTGTTTTTT
TRBJ2-6	TRBV5-1	-	-	CASSLVEGLSFSGANVLTF	TGCGCCAGCAGCTTGGTGGAGGGATTGTCCTTTTCTGGGGCCAACGTCCTGACTTTC
TRBJ2-7	TRBV27	-	-	CASSPTETYEQYF	TGTGCCAGCAGTCCGACAGAGACCTACGAGCAGTACTTC
TRBJ1-2	TRBV6-1	-	-	CAGSEASGQLYGYTF	TGTGCCGGCAGTGAAGCGTCAGGGCAGCTCTATGGCTACACCTTC
TRBJ2-3	TRBV28	-	-	CASSAQDITIDSTDTQYF	TGTGCCAGCAGTGCACAGGACATAACTATAGATAGCACAGATACGCAGTATTTT
TRBJ2-1	TRBV11-2	-	-	CASSLDRYEQFF	TGTGCCAGCAGCTTAGATCGGTATGAGCAGTTCTTC
TRBJ2-1	TRBV4-2	-	-	CASSQDRLGGSMSFF	TGTGCCAGCAGCCAAGATCGGTTGGGGGGAAGCATGAGTTTCTTC
TRBJ1-1	TRBV6-6	-	-	CASSLVENTEAFF	TGTGCCAGCAGTTTAGTCGAGAACACTGAAGCTTTCTTT
TRBJ1-2	TRBV27	once	-	CASSLSTYSRGYTF	TGTGCCAGCAGTTTATCGACTTACTCTAGGGGCTACACCTTC
TRBJ2-5	TRBV9	-	TRBD1	CASSGTTGLGETQYF	TGTGCCAGCAGCGGGACGACAGGGTTGGGAGAGACCCAGTACTTC
TRBJ1-2	TRBV19	-	TRBD1	CASSIGGTGGGYTF	TGTGCCAGTAGTATTGGAGGGACAGGGGGCGGCTACACCTTC
TRBJ2-7	TRBV5-5	-	-	CASSLGQSSSYEQYF	TGTGCCAGCAGCTTGGGACAGTCGAGCTCCTACGAGCAGTACTTC
TRBJ2-1	TRBV5-1	-	-	CASSSRRYRTYNEQFF	TGCGCCAGCAGCTCCAGACGGTACAGGACCTACAATGAGCAGTTCTTC
TRBJ1-2	TRBV6-5	few	-	CASTAGANYGYTF	TGTGCCAGCACTGCAGGGGCTAACTATGGCTACACCTTC
TRBJ1-2	TRBV6-5	few	TRBD1	CASSKQGVNYGYTF	TGTGCCAGCAGCAAACAGGGGGTTAACTATGGCTACACCTTC
TRBJ2-3	TRBV13	-	-	CASSLQASGYTQYF	TGTGCCAGCAGCTTACAAGCGTCGGGTTATACGCAGTATTTT
TRBJ2-7	TRBV19	-	-	CASSFAFLAAETYEQYF	TGTGCCAGTAGTTTTGCTTTTCTGGCCGCGGAAACCTACGAGCAGTACTTC
TRBJ2-7	TRBV6-5	-	-	CASRSSGAYEQYF	TGTGCCAGCAGATCAAGCGGTGCCTACGAGCAGTACTTC
TRBJ1-6	TRBV6-6	-	-	CASIADGRISTLHF	TGTGCCAGCATCGCCGACGGGAGGATCTCAACCCTCCACTTT
TRBJ1-2	TRBV30	-	-	CAWRTAYGYTF	TGTGCCTGGAGGACTGCCTATGGCTACACCTTC
TRBJ1-3	TRBV7-8	few	-	CASSLGGRGASPGNTIYF	TGTGCCAGCAGCTTAGGGGGAAGGGGCGCGTCTCCTGGAAACACCATATATTTT